Presented here are 20 T cell receptor beta chains from one specimen sequenced in a study of regulatory T cells in long-lasting Graves disease. Relying on iRepertoire HTBI primers and Arm-PCR of CDR3 regions, the team built TCR beta libraries. TCRdb fed the multiplex PCR reads into MiXCR, producing one record per CDR3 protein. The data contain 350,000 to 400,000 distinct CDR3 sequences, around 15% of them singletons. Specified time point: newly diagnosed GD, antithyroid drugs for less than 3 months. From RNA extracted from PBMCs, the TCR library was made. These same records also appear under a second study, on T cells in Graves' hyperthyroidism and ophthalmopathy.

This material consisted of peripheral blood mononuclear cells (PBMCs), taken at new diagnosis, from a patient treated with antithyroid drugs. The receptors were gathered from a woman under 30 with Graves disease.

The chain employs TRBV6-1 and TRBJ1-4; 7 nucleotides line up with TRBD1. The length of the CDR3 is 14 residues. Germline V gives CDR1 MNHNS, CDR2 SASEGT. V was pared by 6 bases and J by 8 bases, with 9 bases of the junction left unmatched. CDR3 sequence: CASSVGGAEEKLFF. CDR3 sequence (DNA): TGTGCCAGCAGCGTAGGGGGCGCAGAGGAAAAACTGTTTTTT.

In the case of this clonotype: The junction and the germline gene differ at one end; a read error may be behind it. The V and J genes are TRBV6-1 and TRBJ1-5; possibly TRBD1 for D (5 bases). The germline CDR1 and CDR2 sequences are MNHNS and SASEGT. The CDR3 spans 13 residues. The CDR3 nucleotides read TGTCCCAGCAGACTAGACAGTAATCAGCCCCAGCATTTT. Protein: CPSRLDSNQPQHF.

This clonotype was recorded many times. The chain employs TRBV20-1 and TRBJ1-4, with D uncertain. This CDR3 is built from 17 residues. The V end lost 2 bases, the J end lost 7 bases, and 23 bases lay between the germline ends. Germline values: CDR1 DFQATT, CDR2 SNEGSKA (reference sequence). CDR3 nucleotides: TGCAGTGCTAGAAGCGCGAGGGTTACAGCGAGAAGTGAAAAACTGTTTTTT. Residues: CSARSARVTARSEKLFF.

This rearrangement joins TRBV9 to TRBJ1-1, with a possible D match to TRBD1 (5 bases). The V and J ends lost 2 bases and 6 bases respectively, with 17 bases between them. The germline V gene encodes CDR1 SGDLS and CDR2 YYNGEE. The CDR3 sequence is 15 residues long. CDR3 sequence: CASSVRGGSGSEAFF. CDR3 nucleotides: TGTGCCAGCAGCGTGAGGGGTGGTTCGGGTTCTGAAGCTTTCTTT.

The chain links TRBV30 to TRBJ1-2; possibly TRBD1 for D (5 bases). The CDR3 covers 15 residues. V was cut by 0 bases and J by 0 bases, with 11 bases left in between. CDR1 is GTSNPN and CDR2 is SVGIG in the germline V gene (reference sequence). CDR3 amino acids: CAWSVRGEANYGYTF. CDR3 nucleotides: TGTGCCTGGAGTGTACGGGGCGAAGCTAACTATGGCTACACCTTC.

This clonotype appeared many times. V gene TRBV24-1 combines with J gene TRBJ2-6; weak D call: TRBD2 (5 bases). The CDR3 covers 17 residues. Germline V lookup: CDR1 KGHDR, CDR2 SFDVKD. V dropped 4 bases and J dropped 0 bases, with 12 bases sitting between them. DNA of the CDR3: TGTGCCACCAGTGACCCCCGTGAGGGCTCTGGGGCCAACGTCCTGACTTTC. Translation gives CATSDPREGSGANVLTF.

A note on this clonotype: This sequence may be a read error, since a much larger clone differs from it by one base. This chain connects TRBV6-1 to TRBJ2-1, with 8 bases fitting TRBD2. Germline CDR1 is MNHNS and CDR2 is SASEGT. V lost 8 bases to trimming and J lost 9 bases; unmatched junction nucleotides: 12. This CDR3 is 14 amino acids long. CDR3 residues: CASGPSGWAREQFF. CDR3 in DNA: TGTGCCAGCGGTCCTAGCGGGTGGGCTCGTGAGCAGTTCTTC.

This clonotype turned up a few times. The V gene is TRBV27, the J gene TRBJ2-1; TRBD1 might be the D (5 bases). The CDR3 has 12 amino acids. The V gene's germline CDR1 is MNHEY and CDR2 SMNVEV (reference sequence). Trimming took 8 bases from V and 9 from J, leaving 14 bases between them. CDR3 loop: CASGAVSREQFF. CDR3 DNA: TGTGCCAGCGGGGCGGTCTCCCGTGAGCAGTTCTTC.

This clonotype was counted ten times or more. The chain couples TRBV27 to TRBJ2-7; maybe TRBD2 (5 bases). The CDR3 is 13 residues long. The germline CDR1 and CDR2 sequences are MNHEY and SMNVEV (reference sequence). Between the trimmed V and J ends, which lost 3 bases and 6 bases, there was a span of 12 bases. The CDR3: CASSFRAGLEQYF. Written as DNA, the CDR3 is TGTGCCAGCAGTTTTCGGGCGGGTCTCGAGCAGTACTTC.

There are a few counts of this clonotype. V usage is TRBV5-6 and J usage is TRBJ2-7; perhaps D is TRBD1 or TRBD2 (5 bases each). Germline loops: CDR1 SGHDT, CDR2 YYEEEE. This CDR3 region has 14 residues. Trimming removed 3 bases at V and 5 bases at J, with 15 bases between. CDR3 sequence (DNA): TGTGCCAGCAGCTCGGGCCCGGGGCCGGACGAGCAGTACTTC. As protein: CASSSGPGPDEQYF. Combining the CDR3 with reference TRBV5-6 and TRBJ2-7 gives the whole variable domain DAGVTQSPTHLIKTRGQQVTLRCSPKSGHDTVSWYQQALGQGPQFIFQYYEEEERQRGNFPDRFSGHQFPNYSSELNVNALLLGDSALYLCASSSGPGPDEQYFGPGTRLTVT.

This clonotype appeared many times. The chain recombines TRBV10-3 with TRBJ2-2, with 7 bases identical to TRBD1. The V segment lost 6 bases and the J segment 4 bases; nucleotides outside the gene matches: 8. CDR1 and CDR2 from the germline V gene are ENHRY and SYGVKD. The CDR3 is 15 residues long. The chain's CDR3 is CAIRLTGVGTGELFF. Written as DNA, the CDR3 is TGTGCCATCAGACTCACAGGGGTAGGCACCGGGGAGCTGTTTTTT.

This clonotype has at least ten counts. The chain carries TRBV20-1 and TRBJ2-1; 10 bases fit TRBD1. V shed 6 bases, J shed 3 bases, and the junction held 2 bases outside the gene matches. The length of the CDR3 is 13 residues. The germline V gene has CDR1 DFQATT and CDR2 SNEGSKA (reference sequence). The CDR3 DNA sequence: TGCAGTGCGGGGACAGGGGACTACAATGAGCAGTTCTTC. Residues: CSAGTGDYNEQFF.

This clonotype was seen at least ten times. The rearrangement uses TRBV6-1 and TRBJ1-1, with D perhaps TRBD1 (6 bases). Trimming removed 6 bases from V and 0 bases from J, with 11 bases in between. Germline loops: CDR1 MNHNS, CDR2 SASEGT. The CDR3 has 14 residues. Here the CDR3 reads CASSHGQMNTEAFF. The CDR3 bases are TGTGCCAGCAGCCACGGACAGATGAACACTGAAGCTTTCTTT.

This rearrangement joins TRBV5-8 to TRBJ2-2; D may be TRBD2 (5 bases). V shed 2 bases and J shed 0 bases, with 11 bases lying between them. Germline-derived CDR1 and CDR2 are SGHTS and YDEGEE. The CDR3 is 16 amino acids. Here the CDR3 reads CASSLFGGPNTGELFF. The CDR3 coding sequence is TGTGCCAGCAGCTTATTTGGCGGGCCGAACACCGGGGAGCTGTTTTTT.

In its sample, this clonotype was seen many times. The rearrangement joins TRBV30 to TRBJ2-7; TRBD1 matches 11 bases. V trimming: 5 bases; J trimming: 5 bases; junction bases outside the gene matches: 2. The CDR3 covers 12 residues. CDR1 and CDR2 (germline): GTSNPN, SVGIG (reference sequence). CDR3 in DNA: TGTGCCTGGGGGACAGGGGGTGACGAGCAGTACTTC. Translating gives CAWGTGGDEQYF.

This clonotype was seen just once. A much larger clone is a single base away; this may be a read error. The chain employs TRBV27 and TRBJ1-5; TRBD1 might be the D (6 bases). This CDR3 spans 14 amino acids. Looked up from germline, CDR1 is MNHEY and CDR2 is SMNVEV (reference sequence). Trimming took off 6 bases at V and 6 bases at J, with 15 bases between the two ends. CDR3 nucleotide sequence: TGTGCCAGCAGGGGGGCCGTACGCATTCAGCCCCAGCATTTT. Translating it yields CASRGAVRIQPQHF.

This clonotype has just a few counts. The chain is built from TRBV6-5 and TRBJ2-1; 8 bases are shared with TRBD2. V gave up 4 bases and J gave up 8 bases; unmatched junction bases: 10. The germline V gene encodes CDR1 MNHEY and CDR2 SVGAGI. This CDR3 spans 15 amino acids. CDR3 coding DNA: TGTGCCAGCAGTTTCGCGGGGGGTTCAGGTTATGAGCAGTTCTTC. Translation: CASSFAGGSGYEQFF.

J is TRBJ1-6 and V is TRBV6-1, with D tentatively TRBD1 (5 bases). Germline V gene data show CDR1 as MNHNS and CDR2 as SASEGT. CDR3 size: 19 residues. Trimming took off 6 bases at V and 6 bases at J, with 27 bases between the two ends. The CDR3 loop is CASSELSRGPRRVNSPLHF. CDR3 coding DNA: TGTGCCAGCAGCGAACTGTCGAGGGGACCCAGGCGGGTTAATTCACCCCTCCACTTT.

In this sample, this clonotype turned up a few times. The chain recombines TRBV5-1 with TRBJ1-1; perhaps TRBD1 as D (6 bases). The CDR3 has 13 amino acids. With 6 bases removed from V and 0 bases from J, the gap between germline ends came to 9 bases. CDR1 is SGHRS, CDR2 YFSETQ, per germline. The CDR3 spells CASNGGMNTEAFF. The CDR3 bases are TGCGCCAGCAATGGGGGCATGAACACTGAAGCTTTCTTT.

In this sample, this clonotype turned up many times. V and J are TRBV6-2 or TRBV6-3 and TRBJ2-5; the match to TRBD2 covers 13 bases. The length of the CDR3 is 16 residues. Germline V gene lookup returns CDR1 MNHEY and CDR2 SVGEGT. J lost 3 bases, V lost 2 bases, and 3 bases had no gene match. The CDR3 DNA reads as TGTGCCAGCAGTTACATCGGACTAGCGGGGGAAGAGACCCAGTACTTC. This gives the protein CASSYIGLAGEETQYF.